A selection of T cell receptor beta chains follows, all from one sample in a study of CD4 and CD8 cells across lung adenocarcinoma regions. TCRdb re-called the PCR reads through MiXCR, storing one row per CDR3 protein. This sample yields some 25,000 distinct CDR3 sequences, of which 50% to 55% are seen a single time; roughly half belongs to the top ten. Sample: CD8+ T cells from the center of a lung tumor. These receptors were collected from a male donor with lung adenocarcinoma. The CD4 and CD8 labels of this study may be unreliable. Each CDR3 is given with its conserved first and last residue. D genes are given only for firm matches. Clone size is stated in some rows and not others, as once, few, many or a class when expanded.

d_gene,v_gene,abundance,j_gene,len,CDR3nt,CDR3aa
NA,TRBV24-1,NA,TRBJ2-3,15,TGTGCCGCCGGTGGAGGGGGCGGGATCCCAGAGACGCAGTACTTT,CAAGGGGGIPETQYF
NA,TRBV3-1,many,TRBJ1-1,15,TGTGCCAGCAGCTACAGCCTGTCCACAAACACTGAAGCTTTCTTT,CASSYSLSTNTEAFF
NA,TRBV6-1,once,TRBJ2-3,11,TGTGCGAGGGGACTCAAAGACACGCAGTATTTC,CARGLKDTQYF
TRBD2,TRBV10-1,NA,TRBJ2-3,19,TGCGCCAGCAGTGATGCCGGACTAGCGGGACCCGATAGCACAGATACGCAGTATTTT,CASSDAGLAGPDSTDTQYF
NA,TRBV6-5,once,TRBJ2-1,15,TGTGCCAGCAGTTACAGGCTCCCTACCGACAATGAGCAGTTCTTC,CASSYRLPTDNEQFF
TRBD2,TRBV7-9,NA,TRBJ2-4,16,TGTGCCAGCAGCTTAGCGGGTAGCGGGGCCAAAGATACTCAGTACTTC,CASSLAGSGAKDTQYF
NA,TRBV9,NA,TRBJ1-6,17,TGTGCCAGCAGCGGTCCGGACGGCAGCTCCTATAATTCACCCCTCCACTTT,CASSGPDGSSYNSPLHF
TRBD1,TRBV6-5,medium-sized,TRBJ2-1,15,TGTGCCAGCAGTTCCTGGACAGGAGTTAACAATGAGCAGTTCTTC,CASSSWTGVNNEQFF
NA,TRBV28,many,TRBJ2-5,14,TGTGCCAGCAGTACCCCGGACAGCCTAGAGACCCAGTACTTC,CASSTPDSLETQYF
TRBD1,TRBV11-2,few,TRBJ1-4,16,TGTGCCAGCAGCTTAGTTTGGACAGGGGGCTATGAAAAACTGTTTTTT,CASSLVWTGGYEKLFF
TRBD2,TRBV27,NA,TRBJ2-1,21,TGTGCCAGCAGTTCCCCAACGGGGTCGGGACTAGAGGCAGGGACCTACAATAAGCAGTATTTC,CASSSPTGSGLEAGTYNKQYF
TRBD1,TRBV6-1,NA,TRBJ2-7,16,TGTGCCAGCAGTACCCCTCGACAGGGGATATCCTACGAGCAGTACTTC,CASSTPRQGISYEQYF